This TCR beta chain stems from a study of shared clonotypes between healthy human individuals. Findings of the study overall: Non-shared clonotypes had lower generation probabilities than those shared by all four donors.

V was pared by 3 bases and J by 4 bases, with 13 bases between. The CDR3 is 15 residues long. The V gene's germline CDR1 is SNHLY and CDR2 FYNNEI. As concerns this clone: Its matching antigen is unknown.

Method: immunoSEQ multiplex PCR; TCRdb's copy keeps in-frame clones and lacks some. This sample carries about 1 million clones, 78% of them seen once, and the ten largest clones take 0.5% to 0.6%. Sequencing was done on a sample of memory CD4+ T cells from PBMCs. The sample's subset: CD45RA-negative fraction. The source of this sequence is a man younger than 35 in good health. Some clones in this sample may be carry-over from other donors' samples. The chain employs TRBV2 and TRBJ1-3; D is perhaps TRBD1 (6 bases). CDR3: CASSDSGGKGNTIYF. CDR3 DNA: TGTGCCAGCAGTGATTCGGGGGGCAAGGGAAACACCATATATTTT.